What follows is one T cell receptor (beta chain) and its context. Its antigen is still unknown. In making TCR cDNA, 5'RACE template switching added a universal primer site and UMIs to it. TCRdb redid the calling of the 5' RACE reads with MiXCR, one entry per CDR3 protein. The data hold around 250,000 distinct CDR3 sequences, with roughly 5.2% observed a single time. The entry originates in a study of T cells after yellow fever vaccination. Study context: Fractions containing few cells were prepared with SMART-Seq v4 Ultra Low Input.

Broader study findings: Any FACS-sorted repertoire could hold abundant clonotypes that contaminate it from the bulk population.

The length of the CDR3 is 17 residues. The germline V gene has CDR1 SGHRS and CDR2 YFSETQ. V lost 4 bases and J lost 0, with 14 bases in between. This sample comprised CD4+ T cells sorted from PBMCs, obtained on the day of the yellow fever booster vaccination. This sequence joins TRBV5-1 and TRBJ2-6, with D possibly matching TRBD2 (6 bases). The origin of this receptor is a man in his late teens or twenties who received the YFV17D yellow fever vaccine. CDR3 DNA: TGCGCCAGCAGCCGAAACGGGGGTAACTCTGGGGCCAACGTCCTGACTTTC. Its translation: CASSRNGGNSGANVLTF.